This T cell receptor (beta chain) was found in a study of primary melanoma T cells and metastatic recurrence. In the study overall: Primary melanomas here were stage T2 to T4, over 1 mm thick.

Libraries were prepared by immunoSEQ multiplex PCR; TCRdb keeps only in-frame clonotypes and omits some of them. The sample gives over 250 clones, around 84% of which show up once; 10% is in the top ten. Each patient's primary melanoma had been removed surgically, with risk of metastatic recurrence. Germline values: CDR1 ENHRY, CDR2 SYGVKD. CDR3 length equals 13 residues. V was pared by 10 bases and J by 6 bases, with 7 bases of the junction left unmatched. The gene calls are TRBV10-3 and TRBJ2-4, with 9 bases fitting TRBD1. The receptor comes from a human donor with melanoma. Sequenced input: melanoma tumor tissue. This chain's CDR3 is CATADRGLNIQYF. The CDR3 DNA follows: TGTGCCACCGCGGACAGGGGTCTAAACATTCAGTACTTC.